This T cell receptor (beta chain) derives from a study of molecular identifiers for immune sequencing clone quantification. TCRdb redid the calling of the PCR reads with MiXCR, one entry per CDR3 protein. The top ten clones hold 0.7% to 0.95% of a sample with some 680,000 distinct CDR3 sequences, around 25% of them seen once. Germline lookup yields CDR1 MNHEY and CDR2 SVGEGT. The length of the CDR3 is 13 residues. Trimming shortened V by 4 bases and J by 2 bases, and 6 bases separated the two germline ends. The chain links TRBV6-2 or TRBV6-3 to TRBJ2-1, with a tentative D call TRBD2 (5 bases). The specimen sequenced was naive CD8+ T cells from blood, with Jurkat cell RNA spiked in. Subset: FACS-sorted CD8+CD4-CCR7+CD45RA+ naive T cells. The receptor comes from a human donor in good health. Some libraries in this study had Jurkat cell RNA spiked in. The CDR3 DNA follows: TGTGCCAGCAGTTCTAGCCCCTACAATGAGCAGTTCTTC. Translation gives CASSSSPYNEQFF.